These 21 T cell receptor beta chains were all obtained from the same sample, sequenced in a study of T cell repertoires in cytomegalovirus infection. Each CDR3 protein is one row after TCRdb ran MiXCR on the reads. The table has about 130,000 distinct CDR3 sequences, more than 20% seen once. No antigens are known for them. The specimen sequenced was PBMCs, sequenced either directly or after in vitro stimulation (not recorded which). These receptors came from a human donor in good health (CMV status not recorded). Some clones in this sample may be carry-over from other donors' samples.

This chain's CDR3 is CASSQGLAGDHPYNEQFF. Here the CDR3 DNA reads TGCGCCAGCAGCCAGGGACTAGCGGGAGATCATCCCTACAATGAGCAGTTCTTC. This chain connects TRBV4-1 to TRBJ2-1; 14 positions agree with TRBD2. J gave up 2 bases and V 3 bases, and 6 bases lay outside the gene matches. The V gene's germline CDR1 is MGHRA and CDR2 YSYEKL. The CDR3 spans 18 residues.

The CDR3 sequence: CASSYSEGSEQFF. DNA for the CDR3: TGTGCCAGCAGTTACTCGGAGGGCAGTGAGCAGTTCTTC. This chain joins TRBV6-5 and TRBJ2-1, with a weak D call TRBD2 (6 bases). The V end lost 0 bases, the J end lost 9 bases, and 9 bases lay between the germline ends. This CDR3 contains 13 residues. Germline values: CDR1 MNHEY, CDR2 SVGAGI.

The rearrangement links TRBV7-6 to TRBJ2-1, with a weak D call TRBD2 (6 bases). The CDR3 loop spans 16 amino acids. V gave up 0 bases and J gave up 0 bases, with 9 bases separating them. CDR1 and CDR2 from the germline V gene are SGHVS and FNYEAQ. The CDR3 here is CASSLAGLDSYNEQFF. The DNA of the CDR3 is TGTGCCAGCAGCTTAGCGGGACTGGACTCCTACAATGAGCAGTTCTTC.

The chain carries TRBV2 and TRBJ2-7; 9 bases are a match to TRBD2. This CDR3 is 16 amino acids long. The V gene end was trimmed by 3 bases and the J gene end by 6 bases; junction bases not matched to a gene: 12. Germline V gene data show CDR1 as SNHLY and CDR2 as FYNNEI. CDR3 nucleotides: TGTGCCAGCAGTGACCCTAGCGGGACCGGCGAATTCGAGCAGTACTTC. Translating gives CASSDPSGTGEFEQYF. Full variable domain (missing parts from reference TRBV2 and TRBJ2-7): EPEVTQTPSHQVTQMGQEVILRCVPISNHLYFYWYRQILGQKVEFLVSFYNNEISEKSEIFDDQFSVERPDGSNFTLKIRSTKLEDSAMYFCASSDPSGTGEFEQYFGPGTRLTVT.

This clonotype was observed many times. This chain uses TRBV7-8 with TRBJ1-6; D gene uncertain. The CDR3 is 13 amino acids. The ends were cut back, 5 bases at V and 3 bases at J, with 5 bases in the middle. Germline assignment: CDR1 SGHVS and CDR2 FQNEAQ. The CDR3 bases are TGTGCCAGCAGCCTCGACTATAATTCACCCCTCCACTTT. It is translated as CASSLDYNSPLHF.

This clonotype was seen only a few times. The chain employs TRBV30 and TRBJ2-7; no definite D call. Germline loops: CDR1 GTSNPN, CDR2 SVGIG (reference sequence). V dropped 3 bases and J dropped 7 bases, with 19 bases sitting between them. The CDR3 contains 14 residues. This CDR3 is CAWRVRRYSWEQYV. The CDR3 coding sequence is TGTGCCTGGAGAGTTCGCAGGTATTCGTGGGAGCAGTACGTC.

The chain carries TRBV29-1 and TRBJ2-3, with TRBD2 identical over 8 bases. The CDR3 is 15 amino acids. Germline CDR1 reads SQVTM; CDR2 reads ANQGSEA. In DNA, the CDR3 is TGCAGTGCCCTCGTCCCTAGCGGGTTGACAGATACGCAGTATTTT. Its protein is CSALVPSGLTDTQYF.

The table lists this clonotype with a few counts. V and J are TRBV20-1 and TRBJ2-1, with TRBD2 matching over 10 bases. The CDR3 is 13 residues long. V gave up 2 bases and J gave up 9 bases; unmatched junction bases: 4. Germline loops: CDR1 DFQATT, CDR2 SNEGSKA (reference sequence). The CDR3 DNA follows: TGCAGTGCTAGAAGCGGGAGGGCCGGTGAGCAGTTCTTC. Translation gives CSARSGRAGEQFF.

CDR3 nucleotide sequence: TGTGCCAGTAAGACAGGGGTGGCTGGGGCCAACGTCCTGACTTTC. As protein: CASKTGVAGANVLTF. The rearrangement joins TRBV19 to TRBJ2-6, with 8 bases matching TRBD1. Germline CDR1 is LNHDA and CDR2 is SQIVND (reference sequence). Losses at the gene ends were 7 bases for V and 2 bases for J; bases not matched to a gene: 4. This CDR3 contains 15 residues.

The sample holds many counts of this clonotype. The V and J genes are TRBV7-2 and TRBJ1-1, with a tentative D call TRBD1 (5 bases). Trimming shortened V by 1 base and J by 4 bases, and 13 bases separated the two germline ends. Germline values: CDR1 SGHTA, CDR2 FQGNSA. This CDR3 has 15 residues. The CDR3 sequence is CASSLGQGGSTEAFF. CDR3 nucleotides: TGTGCCAGCAGCTTAGGTCAGGGCGGCAGCACTGAAGCTTTCTTT.

This clonotype turned up a few times. The chain is built from TRBV19 and TRBJ2-1, with TRBD2 matching 11 bases. This CDR3 has 15 amino acids. Germline assignment: CDR1 LNHDA and CDR2 SQIVND (reference sequence). Trimming cost V 9 bases and J 1 base; bases outside gene matches: 5. Here the CDR3 reads CASQTSGMSYNEQFF. Here the CDR3 DNA reads TGTGCCAGCCAGACTAGCGGGATGTCCTACAATGAGCAGTTCTTC.

This clonotype was seen more than once but under ten times. The chain has TRBV18 and TRBJ2-3; 9 bases map to TRBD2. The V segment lost 3 bases and the J segment 2 bases; nucleotides outside the gene matches: 12. Germline lookup yields CDR1 KGHSH and CDR2 LQKENI. The CDR3 covers 18 residues. The CDR3 is CASSPPGLSGSNTDTQYF. The CDR3 bases are TGTGCCAGCTCACCGCCCGGACTTAGCGGGAGTAACACAGATACGCAGTATTTT.

This sequence joins TRBV29-1 and TRBJ1-2, with a weak D call TRBD1 (5 bases). Germline V gene sequence: CDR1 SQVTM, CDR2 ANQGSEA. The V end lost 4 bases, the J end lost 8 bases, and 17 bases lay between the germline ends. The CDR3 length is 13 residues. This chain's CDR3 is CSVGHTRVGGYTF. CDR3 in DNA: TGCAGCGTTGGACACACCAGGGTCGGCGGCTACACCTTC.

This clonotype was seen ten or more times. The rearrangement links TRBV5-8 to TRBJ1-2; 7 positions agree with TRBD1. V gave up 4 bases and J gave up 0 bases; unmatched junction bases: 6. The CDR3 sequence is 15 residues long. The germline gives CDR1 SGHTS, CDR2 YDEGEE. CDR3 coding DNA: TGTGCCAGCAGCCGTGACAGGGCATCTAACTATGGCTACACCTTC. It is translated as CASSRDRASNYGYTF.

Turning to this clonotype: Relative to the germline gene, one junction end is altered; a read error may explain this. The chain carries TRBV14 and TRBJ2-7, with D uncertain. Germline values: CDR1 SGHDN, CDR2 FVKESK. The CDR3 length is 11 residues. CDR3 in amino acids: CASSQVSILEF. CDR3 nucleotide sequence: TGTGCCAGCAGCCAAGTTTCCATTTTAGAGTTC.

The J gene is TRBJ2-3, the V gene TRBV12-3 or TRBV12-4; TRBD2 aligns across 13 bases. Unmatched junction bases numbered 4, after V lost 6 bases and J lost 4 bases. The CDR3 consists of 15 residues. CDR3 loop: CASSRTSGSSDTQYF. As DNA, the CDR3 is TGTGCCAGCAGCCGGACTAGCGGGAGCTCAGATACGCAGTATTTT.

The rearrangement links TRBV7-2 to TRBJ1-1; no clear D. Trimming cost V 1 base and J 3 bases, with 6 bases left between them. Germline CDR1 SGHTA, CDR2 FQGNSA. The CDR3 loop spans 13 amino acids. The CDR3 region has the DNA TGTGCCAGCAGCTTAGTCTGGGACACTGAAGCTTTCTTT. This translates into CASSLVWDTEAFF.

The chain recombines TRBV19 with TRBJ1-5; D not certain. Trimming took 5 bases from V and 5 from J, leaving 7 bases between them. The CDR3 has 12 amino acids. Looked up from germline, CDR1 is LNHDA and CDR2 is SQIVND (reference sequence). In DNA form, the CDR3 reads TGTGCCAGTAGTTCGGGGTATCAGCCCCAGCATTTT. It encodes CASSSGYQPQHF.

The sample holds many counts of this clonotype. The chain is built from TRBV7-2 and TRBJ2-3, with 7 bases lining up with TRBD2. This CDR3 spans 12 amino acids. The V gene end was trimmed by 5 bases and the J gene end by 7 bases; junction bases not matched to a gene: 3. Germline CDR1 and CDR2: SGHTA and FQGNSA. The CDR3 reads CASSPGGHTQYF. CDR3 nucleotides: TGTGCCAGCAGCCCGGGGGGACATACGCAGTATTTT.

This clonotype was counted many times. The chain links TRBV7-8 to TRBJ1-5, with D hard to call. The CDR3 is 17 amino acids. V was trimmed by 1 base and J by 0 bases, leaving 13 bases between them. Germline lookup yields CDR1 SGHVS and CDR2 FQNEAQ. CDR3: CASSLVEGHHSNQPQHF. CDR3 DNA: TGTGCCAGCAGCTTAGTCGAAGGCCACCATAGCAATCAGCCCCAGCATTTT. Variable domain in full (rest from reference TRBV7-8 and TRBJ1-5): GAGVSQSPRYKVAKRGQDVALRCDPISGHVSLFWYQQALGQGPEFLTYFQNEAQLDKSGLPSDRFFAERPEGSVSTLKIQRTQQEDSAVYLCASSLVEGHHSNQPQHFGDGTRLSIL.

CDR3 sequence (DNA): TGTGCCAGCAGCCCCGGGACAGCTACATTTTCTGGCTACACCTTC. This translates into CASSPGTATFSGYTF. This chain connects TRBV6-1 to TRBJ1-2; 7 bases fit TRBD1. CDR3 size: 15 residues. Germline-derived CDR1 and CDR2 are MNHNS and SASEGT. V shed 6 bases, J shed 7 bases, and the junction held 14 bases outside the gene matches.